Listed here is a single TCR beta chain. Its antigen is unknown. Base qualities are missing; no much larger clone stands one base away. TCRbeta CDR3 regions were amplified from genomic DNA using the immunoSEQ Assay, a bias-controlled multiplex PCR. Per the authors' processing: The number of nucleated cells in each sample was estimated from the amplification of reference gene primers within the assay. To quantify the absolute abundance of each unique TCRbeta CDR3 rearrangement, sequence reads were collapsed and filtered. For each sample, productive Simpson clonality was calculated by taking the square root of Simpson's diversity index across productive rearrangements. TCRdb provides this immuneACCESS table in a form limited to in-frame rearrangements. Some clones are lacking; in checked studies, under half of them reflect an unresolved V gene, and why the rest are absent is not known. V and J calls plus clone size are reproduced from that table; the DNA served to infer D and trimming. The sample table holds 200,000 to 250,000 clones, of which roughly nine tenths were seen once. 2% to 2.5% of the sample goes to the ten largest clones.

The collaborating institutions used their own protocols to collect whole blood in K2EDTA tubes. For TCRbeta analysis, collaborators shipped samples as frozen whole blood, isolated PBMCs, or DNA extracted from either of those sample types. This specimen belongs to a study of blood T cell repertoires in COVID-19 (dated by TCRdb to 2020 to 2021). Broadly, across the study: Samples covering the acute and convalescent phases of COVID-19 were provided by collaborators in the United States, Italy and Spain. Subjects who had been exposed to COVID-19, were actively infected with it, or had recovered from it provided the deeply sampled blood TCRbeta repertoires that made up the dataset. Where available, HLA class I and class II types were obtained from metadata supplied by the sample provider rather than from assay-based typing. A freely available public database, intended as a resource for researchers studying the immune response to SARS-CoV-2, is where the repertoires were released. Samples were obtained from the ongoing ImmuneRACE study (first 160 participants) and from about 1,300 subjects provided by 6 global collaborators. The material from the prospective study consisted of cDNA or gDNA derived from T cells, B-cell-depleted T cells, or PBMCs. Nearly every sample came with metadata listing a de-identified subject ID, COVID-19 status, age in years and sex. The paper as a whole reports these results and caveats: The quantity of clinical and demographic metadata differed by source and by participant and was supplied without curation.

V was cut back by 5 bases and J by 4 bases, leaving a gap of 13 bases between them. The CDR1 and CDR2 encoded by the germline V gene are SGHRS and YFSETQ. The CDR3, from cysteine to phenylalanine, totals 14 residues. Of all the DNA, just the CDR3 is kept, 42 bases in frame from base 1. The sequence came from a woman aged 50 to 65 with acute or convalescent COVID-19. Material: peripheral blood. In this chain, TRBV5-1 is recombined with TRBJ1-5; TRBD1 is perhaps the D gene, given 5 matching bases. The CDR3 reads CASRRGGDNQPQHF. In nucleotide form, the sequence is TGCGCCAGCAGGAGGGGAGGGGATAATCAGCCCCAGCATTTT.